The next 23 T cell receptor beta chains were all read from a single sample in a study of technical replicates of blood from several donors. TCRdb keeps only in-frame clones here, not all; method: immunoSEQ multiplex PCR. This sample has tens of thousands of clones, with 89% found just once. The sequenced sample was T cells isolated from PBMCs. Every receptor here comes from a human donor in good health.

J is TRBJ2-7 and V is TRBV29-1, with D tentatively TRBD1 (6 bases). The CDR3 has 13 residues. Per germline, CDR1 SQVTM and CDR2 ANQGSEA. V lost 5 bases and J 0 bases, leaving 11 bases between the germline ends. The CDR3: CSVLQGDSYEQYF. CDR3 nucleotides: TGCAGCGTTCTACAGGGAGACTCCTACGAGCAGTACTTC.

This clone was seen only a few times. The V call is TRBV9, the J call TRBJ1-1; 8 bases map to TRBD1. CDR1 and CDR2 from the germline V gene are SGDLS and YYNGEE. This CDR3 has 14 amino acids. V lost 0 bases and J lost 4; bases outside the gene matches: 2. CDR3 DNA: TGTGCCAGCAGCGTAGTAACAGGGGGCACTGAAGCTTTCTTT. It codes for CASSVVTGGTEAFF.

The chain uses TRBV7-6 and TRBJ2-7, with D perhaps TRBD1 (6 bases). Trimming left V 8 bases short and J 3 bases short, with 17 bases between. Germline CDR1 and CDR2: SGHVS and FNYEAQ. There are 14 residues in the CDR3. The CDR3 here is CASSFRDTNYEQYF. CDR3 DNA sequence: TGTGCCAGCTCCTTCAGGGACACAAACTACGAGCAGTACTTC.

CDR3 region: CASSKSATANTEAFF. CDR3 bases: TGTGCCAGCAGCAAGTCGGCAACAGCAAACACTGAAGCTTTCTTT. This chain links TRBV27 with TRBJ1-1, with no clear D. The CDR3 contains 15 residues. Looked up from germline, CDR1 is MNHEY and CDR2 is SMNVEV (reference sequence). The germline V and J ends were trimmed by 6 bases and 2 bases, with 16 bases remaining between them.

The chain combines TRBV10-3 with TRBJ2-1; D is perhaps TRBD2 (5 bases). CDR1 and CDR2 from the germline V gene are ENHRY and SYGVKD. V was pared by 2 bases and J by 7 bases, with 15 bases between. CDR3 length equals 15 residues. This chain's CDR3 is CAISEVVGTGNEQFF. The CDR3 region has the DNA TGTGCCATCAGTGAGGTGGTTGGAACGGGAAATGAGCAGTTCTTC.

The rearrangement uses TRBV7-9 and TRBJ1-3; tentative D call: TRBD1 (6 bases). CDR3 length: 15 amino acids. Trimming removed 5 bases at V and 5 bases at J, with 16 bases between. Looked up from germline, CDR1 is SEHNR and CDR2 is FQNEAQ (reference sequence). CDR3 amino acids: CASSLGAGLRNTIYF. Written as DNA, the CDR3 is TGTGCCAGCAGCCTGGGGGCAGGGTTAAGAAACACCATATATTTT. Looking up the rest from reference TRBV7-9 and TRBJ1-3 gives the full variable domain: DTGVSQNPRHKITKRGQNVTFRCDPISEHNRLYWYRQTLGQGPEFLTYFQNEAQLEKSRLLSDRFSAERPKGSFSTLEIQRTEQGDSAMYLCASSLGAGLRNTIYFGEGSWLTVV.

J is TRBJ1-3 and V is TRBV7-8; 7 nucleotides agree with TRBD1. Losses at the gene ends were 0 bases for V and 4 bases for J; bases not matched to a gene: 9. Germline lookup yields CDR1 SGHVS and CDR2 FQNEAQ. This CDR3 spans 17 amino acids. CDR3 protein: CASSLAPEGAVGNTIYF. CDR3 DNA sequence: TGTGCCAGCAGCTTAGCTCCGGAGGGGGCGGTGGGAAACACCATATATTTT.

The chain joins TRBV7-2 to TRBJ2-7; no clear D gene. Germline values: CDR1 SGHTA, CDR2 FQGNSA. The V gene lost 5 bases and the J gene lost 3 bases, with 5 bases spanning the gap. The CDR3 runs 11 residues. The CDR3 spells CASSPDYEQYF. The DNA for the CDR3 is TGTGCCAGCAGCCCAGACTACGAGCAGTACTTC. Full variable domain (rest looked up from reference TRBV7-2 and TRBJ2-7): GAGVSQSPSNKVTEKGKDVELRCDPISGHTALYWYRQSLGQGLEFLIYFQGNSAPDKSGLPSDRFSAERTGGSVSTLTIQRTQQEDSAVYLCASSPDYEQYFGPGTRLTVT.

This chain uses TRBV6-1 with TRBJ1-5; no clear D. V was cut by 2 bases and J by 7 bases, with 9 bases left in between. CDR3 length equals 13 residues. Germline lookup yields CDR1 MNHNS and CDR2 SASEGT. CDR3 DNA sequence: TGTGCCAGCAGTGAAACGGGAAGGCAGCCCCAGCATTTT. This codes for CASSETGRQPQHF.

The CDR3 DNA is TGTGCCAGTAAGGGGGGGTTGAAATCCACCTACAATGAGCAGTTCTTC. As protein: CASKGGLKSTYNEQFF. The J gene is TRBJ2-1, the V gene TRBV19; TRBD2 is a possible D gene (7 bases). The CDR3 runs to 16 residues. V lost 7 bases and J 2 bases, leaving 18 bases between the germline ends. CDR1 is LNHDA, CDR2 SQIVND, per germline (reference sequence).

The chain carries TRBV5-1 and TRBJ2-5; D gene ambiguous. Germline CDR1 is SGHRS and CDR2 is YFSETQ. The V gene lost 4 bases and the J gene lost 5 bases, with 9 bases spanning the gap. The CDR3 contains 12 residues. In nucleotides, the CDR3 is TGCGCCAGCAGCCCCCCCTCGGAGACCCAGTACTTC. It translates to CASSPPSETQYF.

J is TRBJ2-3 and V is TRBV19; 11 bases fit TRBD1. The CDR3 is 15 residues long. The germline gives CDR1 LNHDA, CDR2 SQIVND (reference sequence). V shed 5 bases, J shed 7 bases, and the junction held 8 bases outside the gene matches. The CDR3: CASSQSGTGGNTQYF. DNA for the CDR3: TGTGCCAGTAGTCAAAGCGGGACAGGGGGAAATACGCAGTATTTT.

This sequence joins TRBV19 and TRBJ1-1, with TRBD1 as a possible D gene (6 bases). Germline-derived CDR1 and CDR2 are LNHDA and SQIVND (reference sequence). The V end was cut by 3 bases, the J end by 4 bases, with 15 bases between. There are 15 residues in the CDR3. The CDR3, as DNA: TGTGCCAGTAGTATCGGGGGGCCCGCCGCCACTGAAGCTTTCTTT. Translation gives CASSIGGPAATEAFF.

V is TRBV27 and J is TRBJ1-2; 7 bases agree with TRBD1. CDR1 and CDR2 from the germline V gene are MNHEY and SMNVEV (reference sequence). The CDR3 sequence is 14 residues long. The trim removed 2 bases at V and 3 bases at J, leaving 3 bases unmatched. In DNA, the CDR3 is TGTGCCAGCAGTTTAAGCCAGGGGGACTATGGCTACACCTTC. As protein: CASSLSQGDYGYTF.

V usage is TRBV10-3 and J usage is TRBJ2-2; D might be TRBD1 (7 bases). V lost 7 bases and J lost 3, with 15 bases in between. Germline V gene lookup returns CDR1 ENHRY and CDR2 SYGVKD. The CDR3 contains 15 residues. CDR3 sequence: CAITEGAADTGELFF. The CDR3 bases are TGTGCCATCACGGAGGGGGCGGCGGACACCGGGGAGCTGTTTTTT.

V and J are TRBV19 and TRBJ2-7; 10 bases are a match to TRBD2. With V trimmed by 5 bases and J by 8 bases, 6 bases remained unmatched. CDR1 is LNHDA, CDR2 SQIVND, per germline (reference sequence). CDR3 length: 13 amino acids. The CDR3 region is CASSPLGLAQQYF. The CDR3 nucleotides are TGTGCCAGTAGTCCACTGGGACTAGCGCAGCAGTACTTC.

This clone was counted a few times. V usage is TRBV27 and J usage is TRBJ1-1; the D gene is possibly TRBD1 (5 bases). CDR1 MNHEY and CDR2 SMNVEV come from the germline V gene (reference sequence). The CDR3 runs to 13 residues. V gave up 2 bases and J gave up 7 bases, with 11 bases separating them. The CDR3 nucleotides are TGTGCCAGCAGTTTAGGATCGGGGGGTGAAGCTTTCTTT. Translation: CASSLGSGGEAFF.

This clone was observed many times. CDR3 in DNA: TGTGCCATCCTTCCCCCGGGACAATCCTACGAGCAGTACTTC. Translating it yields CAILPPGQSYEQYF. This sequence joins TRBV10-3 and TRBJ2-7; tentatively, D is TRBD1 (6 bases). From germline, CDR1 is ENHRY and CDR2 SYGVKD. Trimming shortened V by 8 bases and J by 1 base, and 15 bases separated the two germline ends. This CDR3 has 14 amino acids.

The chain couples TRBV30 to TRBJ2-1; 7 nucleotides line up with TRBD2. This CDR3 is built from 15 residues. V gave up 0 bases and J gave up 4 bases; unmatched junction bases: 6. Germline assignment: CDR1 GTSNPN and CDR2 SVGIG (reference sequence). The CDR3 spells CAWSVSAGIYNEQFF. DNA for the CDR3: TGTGCCTGGAGTGTTTCAGCGGGGATATACAATGAGCAGTTCTTC.

This clone was seen more than once but under ten times. The V call is TRBV6-5, the J call TRBJ1-5; TRBD1 might be the D (6 bases). V was shortened by 7 bases and J by 8 bases, with 6 bases between the two germline ends. The CDR3 contains 10 residues. Germline loops: CDR1 MNHEY, CDR2 SVGAGI. CDR3 loop: CASNREPQHF. CDR3 nucleotides: TGTGCCAGCAACAGGGAGCCCCAGCATTTT.

The V gene is TRBV19, the J gene TRBJ2-2; D is uncertain. V was clipped by 6 bases and J by 6 bases, with 11 bases between them. CDR3 size: 13 residues. Germline CDR1 and CDR2: LNHDA and SQIVND (reference sequence). CDR3 sequence: CASSSVSAGELFF. The CDR3 DNA reads as TGTGCCAGTAGCTCTGTTTCCGCCGGGGAGCTGTTTTTT.

The rearrangement uses TRBV18 and TRBJ1-1; 8 bases line up with TRBD1. The V and J ends lost 0 bases and 2 bases, in that order; junction bases with no gene match: 5. CDR1 KGHSH and CDR2 LQKENI come from the germline V gene. The CDR3 extends over 16 amino acids. CDR3 nucleotides: TGTGCCAGCTCACCACCTGTAGGGACAGGTAACACTGAAGCTTTCTTT. It specifies CASSPPVGTGNTEAFF. Variable domain in full (rest from reference TRBV18 and TRBJ1-1): NAGVMQNPRHLVRRRGQEARLRCSPMKGHSHVYWYRQLPEEGLKFMVYLQKENIIDESGMPKERFSAEFPKEGPSILRIQQVVRGDSAAYFCASSPPVGTGNTEAFFGQGTRLTVV.

This chain connects TRBV11-3 to TRBJ2-3; 9 bases align to TRBD1. The V segment lost 5 bases and the J segment 1 base; nucleotides outside the gene matches: 19. CDR1 SGHNT and CDR2 YENEEA come from the germline V gene. The CDR3 runs 20 residues. The CDR3 loop is CASSMGYQPRTGEGTDTQYF. The CDR3, as DNA: TGTGCCAGCAGCATGGGTTACCAACCTAGGACAGGGGAGGGCACAGATACGCAGTATTTT.